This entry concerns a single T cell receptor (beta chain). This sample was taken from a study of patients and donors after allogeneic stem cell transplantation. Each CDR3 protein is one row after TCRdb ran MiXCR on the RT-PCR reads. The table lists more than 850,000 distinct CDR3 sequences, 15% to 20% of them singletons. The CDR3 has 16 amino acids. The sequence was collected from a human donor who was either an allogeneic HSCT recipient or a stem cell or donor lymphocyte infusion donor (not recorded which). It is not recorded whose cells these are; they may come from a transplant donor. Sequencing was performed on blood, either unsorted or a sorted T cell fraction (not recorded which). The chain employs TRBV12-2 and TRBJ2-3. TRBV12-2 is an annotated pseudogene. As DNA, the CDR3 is TGTGCAAGTCGCTTAGGCTTAGCGGGGTGCACAGATACGCAGTATTTT. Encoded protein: CASRLGLAGCTDTQYF.